This entry features one TCR beta chain sequence. Its antigen is as yet unknown. Patients with autoimmune history or systemic immunosuppression were excluded. The data were taken from a study of OX40 agonist ivuxolimab in advanced cancers. Study-level background: Ivuxolimab, an antibody that agonizes OX40 (CD134), was administered to the patients. Study-wide findings and caveats: Expanded clones were, on average, more numerous in CD8+ T cells than in CD4+. Relatively little clonal expansion, among the lowest observed, appeared in partial responders at 0.1-3.0 mg/kg.

Here immunoSEQ multiplex PCR was the method, and the copy in TCRdb shows in-frame clones only, minus some. This table has around 66,000 clones, roughly 85% appearing once. The source material was CD4+ or CD8+ T cells sorted from blood, sampled in a trial of the OX40 agonist ivuxolimab. The source is an adult with an advanced solid tumor such as melanoma, head and neck, liver or kidney cancer.

CDR3 protein: CASSTAGTASYNSPLHF. The CDR3 coding sequence is TGTGCCAGTAGTACTGCCGGGACAGCCTCCTATAATTCACCCCTCCACTTT. The rearrangement uses TRBV19 and TRBJ1-6; 7 bases align to TRBD1. Trimming cost V 4 bases and J 0 bases; bases outside gene matches: 6. The CDR3 has 17 residues. Germline CDR1 reads LNHDA; CDR2 reads SQIVND (reference sequence).